This T cell receptor (beta chain) was documented in a study of blood T cell repertoires in COVID-19 (dated by TCRdb to the early 2020s). Describing the broader study: Samples from collaborators originated in the United States, Italy and Spain and spanned both the acute and convalescent phases of COVID-19. The prospective study material was composed of cDNA or gDNA derived from T cells, B-cell-depleted T cells, or PBMCs. The dataset comprised deeply sampled blood TCRbeta repertoires from subjects exposed to, actively infected with, or recovered from COVID-19. The repertoires were released in a freely available public database meant as a resource for research on the immune response to SARS-CoV-2. Samples were obtained from the ongoing ImmuneRACE study (first 160 participants) and from 1,254 subjects provided by 6 global collaborators. A de-identified subject ID, COVID-19 status, age in years and sex were almost always included in the sample metadata. Where available, HLA class I and class II types were obtained from metadata supplied by the sample provider rather than from assay-based typing. Paper-wide results and their limitations: The amount of clinical and demographic metadata varied by source and participant and was provided uncurated.

The collaborating institutions used their own protocols to collect whole blood in K2EDTA tubes. For TCRbeta analysis, collaborator samples were shipped as frozen whole blood, as isolated PBMCs, or as DNA extracted from either sample type. Turning to this clone: Its antigen is still unknown. Qualities for individual bases were not recorded, and no much larger clone is one base off.

TCRbeta CDR3 regions were amplified from genomic DNA by means of the immunoSEQ Assay, a bias-controlled multiplex PCR. Processing in the source paper ran as follows. The number of nucleated cells in each sample was estimated by amplification of reference gene primers within the assay. To quantify the absolute abundance of each unique TCRbeta CDR3 rearrangement, sequence reads were collapsed and filtered. For each sample, productive Simpson clonality was calculated as the square root of Simpson's diversity index across productive rearrangements. TCRdb re-hosts the immuneACCESS table, in-frame sequences only. Its copies lack some clones; in the studies checked, an unresolved V gene accounts for under half of them, and the cause for the rest is not known. Clone size and V and J calls were adopted from that table, with D and trimming inferred from the DNA. This sample holds about 220,000 clones; around 84% were observed only once. The ten top clones hold about 20% of the sample.

CDR3 length: 14 amino acids, cysteine to phenylalanine. Only the CDR3 portion is preserved as DNA: 42 bases, with reading frame beginning at the first base. At the junction V is shortened by 8 bases and J by 0 bases, with 8 bases in between. For CDR1 and CDR2, the germline V gene (reference sequence) lists MNHEY and SMNVEV. The TCR comes from a young man with active or convalescent COVID-19. The sequence is built from TRBV27 and TRBJ2-6; the D gene is possibly TRBD1, with 6 bases matching. Input material: peripheral blood. The DNA is as follows: TGTGCCAGCCGGACAGCCTCTGGGGCCAACGTCCTGACTTTC. The resulting protein is CASRTASGANVLTF.